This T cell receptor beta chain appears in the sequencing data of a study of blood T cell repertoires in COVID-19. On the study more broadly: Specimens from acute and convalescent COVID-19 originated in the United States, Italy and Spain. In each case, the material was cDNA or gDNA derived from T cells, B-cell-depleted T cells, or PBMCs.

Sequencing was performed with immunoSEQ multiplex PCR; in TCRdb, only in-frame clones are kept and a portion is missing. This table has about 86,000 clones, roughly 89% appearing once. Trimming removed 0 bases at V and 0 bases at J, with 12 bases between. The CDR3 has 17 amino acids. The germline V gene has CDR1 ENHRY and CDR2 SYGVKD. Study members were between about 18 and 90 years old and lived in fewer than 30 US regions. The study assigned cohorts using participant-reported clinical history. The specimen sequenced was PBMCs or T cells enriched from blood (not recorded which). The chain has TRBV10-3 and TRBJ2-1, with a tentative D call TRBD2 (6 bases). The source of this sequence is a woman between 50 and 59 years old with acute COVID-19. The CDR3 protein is CAISESASTSSYNEQFF. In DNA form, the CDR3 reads TGTGCCATCAGTGAGTCGGCGTCGACTAGCTCCTACAATGAGCAGTTCTTC.